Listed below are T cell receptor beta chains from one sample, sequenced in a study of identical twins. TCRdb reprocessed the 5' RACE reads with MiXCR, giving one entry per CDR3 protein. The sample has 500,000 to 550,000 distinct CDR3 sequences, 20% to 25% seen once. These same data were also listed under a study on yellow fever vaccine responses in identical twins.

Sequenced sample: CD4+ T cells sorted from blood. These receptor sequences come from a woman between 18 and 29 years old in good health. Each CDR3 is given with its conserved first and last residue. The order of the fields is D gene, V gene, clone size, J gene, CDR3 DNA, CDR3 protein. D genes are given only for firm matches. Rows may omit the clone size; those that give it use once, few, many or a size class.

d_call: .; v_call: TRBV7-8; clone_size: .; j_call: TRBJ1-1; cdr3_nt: TGTGCCAGCAGCCTCCGATTGACAGTGAACACTGAAGCTTTCTTT; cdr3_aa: CASSLRLTVNTEAFF
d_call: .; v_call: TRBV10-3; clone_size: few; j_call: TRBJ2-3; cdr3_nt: TGTGCCATCAGTGAGTCGAAGACATCCAGCCCCACAGATACGCAGTATTTT; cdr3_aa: CAISESKTSSPTDTQYF
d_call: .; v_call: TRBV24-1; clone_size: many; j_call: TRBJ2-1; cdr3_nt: TGTGCCACCAGTGATTTGAGTGGGACCAAACGCTATGAGCAGTTCTTC; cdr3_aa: CATSDLSGTKRYEQFF
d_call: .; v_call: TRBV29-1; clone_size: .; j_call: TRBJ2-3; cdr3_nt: TGCAGCGTTGAAGTACAGGGGGGGCAAAGCACAGATACGCAGTATTTT; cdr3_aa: CSVEVQGGQSTDTQYF
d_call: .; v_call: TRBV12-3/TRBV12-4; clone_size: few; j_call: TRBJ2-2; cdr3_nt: TGTGCCAGCAGTAAAACAGAAAACACCGGGGAGCTGTTTTTT; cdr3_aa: CASSKTENTGELFF
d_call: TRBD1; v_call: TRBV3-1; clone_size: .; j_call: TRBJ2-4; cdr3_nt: TGTGCCAGCAGCCGGGAACAGGGGAGAAACATTCAGTACTTC; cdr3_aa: CASSREQGRNIQYF
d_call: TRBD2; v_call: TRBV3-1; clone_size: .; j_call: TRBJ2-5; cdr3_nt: TGTGCCAGCAGATTAGGACTAGAGCAAGAGACCCAGTACTTC; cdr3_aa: CASRLGLEQETQYF
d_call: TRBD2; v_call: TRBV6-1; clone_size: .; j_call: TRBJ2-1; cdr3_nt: TGTGCCACTACGCGGGGGGCGGGGTACAATGAGCAGTTCTTC; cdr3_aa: CATTRGAGYNEQFF
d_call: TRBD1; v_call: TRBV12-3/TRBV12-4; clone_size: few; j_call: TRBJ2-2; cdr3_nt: TGTGCCAGCAGTCCGGGACAGGTCCCCGGGGAGCTGTTTTTT; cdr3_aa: CASSPGQVPGELFF
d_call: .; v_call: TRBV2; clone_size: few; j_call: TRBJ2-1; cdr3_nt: TGTGCCAGCAGTGAACGGACAACAGTCTACAATGAGCAGTTCTTC; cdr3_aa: CASSERTTVYNEQFF
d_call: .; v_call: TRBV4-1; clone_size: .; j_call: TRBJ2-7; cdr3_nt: TGCGCCAGCAGCCAAGATCCCTCAGGGATCTACGAGCAGTACTTC; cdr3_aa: CASSQDPSGIYEQYF
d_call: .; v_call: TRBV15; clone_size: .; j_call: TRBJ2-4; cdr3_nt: TGTGCCACCAGCAGAGAGGGTCTAGGGTACATTCAGTACTTC; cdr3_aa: CATSREGLGYIQYF
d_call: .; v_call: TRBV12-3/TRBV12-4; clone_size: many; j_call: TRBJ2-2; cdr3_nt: TGTGCCAGCAGTTTAGCGATGGCCACCGGGGAGCTGTTTTTT; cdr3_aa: CASSLAMATGELFF
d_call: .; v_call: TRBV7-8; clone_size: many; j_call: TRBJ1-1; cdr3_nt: TGTGCCAGCAGCTTACAGAGTTGGGGCACTGAAGCTTTCTTT; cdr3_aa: CASSLQSWGTEAFF
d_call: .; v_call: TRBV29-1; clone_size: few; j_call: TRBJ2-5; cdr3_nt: TGCAGCGTTTTAGTTGGGGCCCCTGGGGAGACCCAGTACTTC; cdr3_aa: CSVLVGAPGETQYF
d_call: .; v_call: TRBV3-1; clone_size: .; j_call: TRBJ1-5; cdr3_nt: TGTGCCAGCAGCCAAGATGGAGTTTCGGGTCAGCCCCAGCATTTT; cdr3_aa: CASSQDGVSGQPQHF
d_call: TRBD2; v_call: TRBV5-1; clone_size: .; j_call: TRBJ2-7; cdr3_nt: TGCGCCAGCAGCCCAGGACTAGCGGGAGCGCGCACCTACGAGCAGTACTTC; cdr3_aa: CASSPGLAGARTYEQYF
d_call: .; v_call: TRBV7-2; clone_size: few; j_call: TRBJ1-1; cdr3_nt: TGTGCCAGCAGCTTAGTTATCGGGAACACTGAAGCTTTCTTT; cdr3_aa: CASSLVIGNTEAFF
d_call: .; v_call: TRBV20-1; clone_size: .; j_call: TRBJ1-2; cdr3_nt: TGCAGTGCTAGCTTCAGGTCTTCCTATGGCTACACCTTC; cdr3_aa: CSASFRSSYGYTF
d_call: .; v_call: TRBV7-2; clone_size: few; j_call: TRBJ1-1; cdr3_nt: TGTGCCAGCAGCTTATTGGAGGTTAACACTGAAGCTTTCTTT; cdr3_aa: CASSLLEVNTEAFF
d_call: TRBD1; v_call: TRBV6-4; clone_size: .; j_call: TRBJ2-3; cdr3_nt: TGTGCCAGCAGTGTGTCCCGGGACAGGCTTACGCAGTATTTT; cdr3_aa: CASSVSRDRLTQYF
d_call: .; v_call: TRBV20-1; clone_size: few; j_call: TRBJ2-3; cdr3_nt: TGCAGTGCAAACAAAGGGGCAGCGGCCTCGGGAGATACGCAGTATTTT; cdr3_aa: CSANKGAAASGDTQYF
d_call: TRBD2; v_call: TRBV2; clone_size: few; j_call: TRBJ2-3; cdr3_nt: TGTGCCAGCAGTGGGGGTAGCGGGAGGGCCGCAGATACGCAGTATTTT; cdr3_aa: CASSGGSGRAADTQYF
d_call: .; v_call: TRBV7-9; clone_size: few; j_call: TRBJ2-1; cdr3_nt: TGTGCCAGCAGCTTAGGTGGCGGGGGCTGGCTCAATGAGCAGTTCTTC; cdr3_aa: CASSLGGGGWLNEQFF
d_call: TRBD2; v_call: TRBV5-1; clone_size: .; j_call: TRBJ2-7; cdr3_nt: TGCGCCAGCAGCTTGGGCGGGAGTAGCAACGAGCAGTACTTC; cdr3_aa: CASSLGGSSNEQYF
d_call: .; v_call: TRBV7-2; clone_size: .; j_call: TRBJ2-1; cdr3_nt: TGTGCCAGCACCGACCAGTTTTCGGAGCAGTTCTTC; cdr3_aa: CASTDQFSEQFF
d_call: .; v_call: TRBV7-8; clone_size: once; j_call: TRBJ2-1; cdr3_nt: TGTGCCAGCAGCTTATCTTGGGCTCGCGGCCGTCGCAGCTCCTACAATGAGCAGTTCTTC; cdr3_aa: CASSLSWARGRRSSYNEQFF
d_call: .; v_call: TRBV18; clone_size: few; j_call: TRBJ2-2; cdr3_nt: TGTGCCAGCTCACACCGACAGGACCCAAGGGCCGGGGAGCTGTTTTTT; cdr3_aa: CASSHRQDPRAGELFF
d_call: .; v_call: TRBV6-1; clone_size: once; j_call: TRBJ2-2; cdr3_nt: TGTGCCAGTGGGGGTTGGGGGCCCGGGGAGCTGTTTTTT; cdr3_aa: CASGGWGPGELFF
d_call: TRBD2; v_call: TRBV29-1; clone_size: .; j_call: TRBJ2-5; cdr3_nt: TGCAGCGGGAAAAGGACTAGCGGGAGTCGGGAGACCCAGTACTTC; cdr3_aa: CSGKRTSGSRETQYF
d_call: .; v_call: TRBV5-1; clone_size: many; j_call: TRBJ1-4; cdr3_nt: TGCGCCAGCAGCTTGAATGGGGAAAAACTGTTTTTT; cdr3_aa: CASSLNGEKLFF
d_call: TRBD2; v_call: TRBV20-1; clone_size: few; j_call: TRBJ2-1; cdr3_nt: TGCAGTGCTAGTCTCAATATACTAGCGGGAGGTGGTGAGCAGTTCTTC; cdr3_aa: CSASLNILAGGGEQFF
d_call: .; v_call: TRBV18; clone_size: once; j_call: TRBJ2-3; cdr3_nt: TGTGCCAGCTCACCACCGGTGGGGGCGCGTGCAGATACGCAGTATTTT; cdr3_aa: CASSPPVGARADTQYF
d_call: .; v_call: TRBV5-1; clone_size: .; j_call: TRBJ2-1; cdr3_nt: TGCGCCAGCAGCTTGGCCGCGGGGGCGGTAAGCTCCTACAATGAGCAGTTCTTC; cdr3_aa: CASSLAAGAVSSYNEQFF
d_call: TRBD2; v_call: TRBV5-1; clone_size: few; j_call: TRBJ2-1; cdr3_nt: TGCGCCAGCAGCCCGGGACTAGCGGGAGGGCCGAGGACGAATGAGCAGTTCTTC; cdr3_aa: CASSPGLAGGPRTNEQFF
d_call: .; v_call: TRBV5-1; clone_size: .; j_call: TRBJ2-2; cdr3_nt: TGCGCCAGCAGCCCGGGGGGCACTCTGAACACCGGGGAGCTGTTTTTT; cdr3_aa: CASSPGGTLNTGELFF
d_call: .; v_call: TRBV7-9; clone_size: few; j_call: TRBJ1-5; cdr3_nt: TGTGCCAGCAGCTTCACGGCCGATCAGCCCCAGCATTTT; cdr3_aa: CASSFTADQPQHF
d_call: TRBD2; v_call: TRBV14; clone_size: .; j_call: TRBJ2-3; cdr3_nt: TGTGCCAGCAGCCAGATGGGACTAGCGGACACAGATACGCAGTATTTT; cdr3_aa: CASSQMGLADTDTQYF
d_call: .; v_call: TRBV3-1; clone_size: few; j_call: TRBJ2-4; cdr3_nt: TGTGCCAGCAGCCCCGGCGCAAGGGACATTCAGTACTTC; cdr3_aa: CASSPGARDIQYF
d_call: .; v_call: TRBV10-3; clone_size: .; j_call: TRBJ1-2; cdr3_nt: TGTGCCATCAGAGACGGGAGTAACTATGGCTACACCTTC; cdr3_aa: CAIRDGSNYGYTF